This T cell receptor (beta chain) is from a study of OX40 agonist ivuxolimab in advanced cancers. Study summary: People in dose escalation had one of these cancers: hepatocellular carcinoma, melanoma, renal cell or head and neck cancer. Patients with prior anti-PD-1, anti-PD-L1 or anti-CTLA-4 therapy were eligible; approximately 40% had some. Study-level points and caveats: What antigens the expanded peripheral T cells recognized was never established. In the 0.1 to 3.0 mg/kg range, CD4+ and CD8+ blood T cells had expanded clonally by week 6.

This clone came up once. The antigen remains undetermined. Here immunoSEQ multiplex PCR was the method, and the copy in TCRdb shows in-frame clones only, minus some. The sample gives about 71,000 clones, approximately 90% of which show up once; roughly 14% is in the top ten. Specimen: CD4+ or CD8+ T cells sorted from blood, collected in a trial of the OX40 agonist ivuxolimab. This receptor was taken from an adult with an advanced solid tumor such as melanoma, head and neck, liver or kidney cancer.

CDR3 coding DNA: TGTGCCAGCAGCCTGGGACACCCATCTAACTATGGCTACACCTTC. Amino acid sequence: CASSLGHPSNYGYTF. The rearrangement joins TRBV5-6 to TRBJ1-2; a possible D gene is TRBD1 (6 bases). The germline V gene encodes CDR1 SGHDT and CDR2 YYEEEE. V lost 4 bases, J lost 0 bases, and 13 bases lay in between. This CDR3 is 15 amino acids long.